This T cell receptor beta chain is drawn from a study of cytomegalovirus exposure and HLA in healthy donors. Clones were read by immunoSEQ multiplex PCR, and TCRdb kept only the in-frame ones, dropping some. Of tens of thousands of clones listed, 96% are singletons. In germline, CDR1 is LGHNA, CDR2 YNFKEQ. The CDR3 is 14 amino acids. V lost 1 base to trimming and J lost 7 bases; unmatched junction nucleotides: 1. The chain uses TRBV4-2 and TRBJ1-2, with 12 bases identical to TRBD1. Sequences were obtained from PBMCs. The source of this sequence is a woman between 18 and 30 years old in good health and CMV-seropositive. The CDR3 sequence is CASSQAGQGAGYTF. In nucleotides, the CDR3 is TGTGCCAGCAGCCAAGCGGGACAGGGGGCTGGCTACACCTTC.